These T cell receptor beta chains were read from a single sample in a study of blood T cell repertoires in COVID-19. Sequencing used immunoSEQ multiplex PCR; TCRdb keeps in-frame clones, though not all of them. This sample has a few hundred thousand clones, with roughly 86% found just once. Sequencing input: PBMCs or T cells enriched from blood (not recorded which). All receptors derive from a man aged 18 to 29 with acute COVID-19. The conserved cysteine and the conserved F or W are not part of the CDR3 here.

J gene,V gene,CDR3 protein
TRBJ1-1,TRBV25-1,ASSEYGPGTEAF
TRBJ2-2,TRBV5-1,ASGDRGDTGELF
TRBJ1-5,TRBV2,ASSKQENQPQH
TRBJ2-2,TRBV5-1,ASSGGTSGNTGELF
TRBJ2-5,TRBV7-9,ASSHRWRYQETQY
TRBJ2-1,TRBV2,ASGESMNNEQF
TRBJ1-1,TRBV2,ATGQGEAF
TRBJ1-2,TRBV3-1/TRBV3-2,ASSQEGGDGYGYT
TRBJ2-3,TRBV6-1,ASSEVLAGRDTQY
TRBJ1-5,TRBV18,ASSRTGGSDQPQH
TRBJ2-1,TRBV7-9,ASSLLQGTYNEQF